This TCR beta chain was recovered during a study of blood T cell repertoires in COVID-19. Overall study: Samples of COVID-19 (acute and convalescent) were obtained from the United States, Italy and Spain. Nucleic acid was either cDNA or gDNA, and it came from T cells, B-cell-depleted T cells, or PBMCs.

The CDR3 runs 17 residues. CDR1 is LGHDT and CDR2 is YNNKEL in the germline V gene (reference sequence). V was cut by 0 bases and J by 2 bases, with 14 bases left in between. This clone is labeled medium-sized. TCRdb keeps only in-frame clones here, not all; method: immunoSEQ multiplex PCR. The sample contains some 42,000 clones, around 84% of which appear only once. The V call is TRBV3-1 (or the pseudogene TRBV3-2), the J call TRBJ1-5; D is unclear. Sequenced input: peripheral blood. This receptor was taken from a woman aged 70 to 79 in a cohort sampled during active COVID-19. For the CDR3, the DNA is TGTGCCAGCAGCCAAGATCGGGATCCGGAGCGCAATCAGCCCCAGCATTTT. Encoded protein: CASSQDRDPERNQPQHF.